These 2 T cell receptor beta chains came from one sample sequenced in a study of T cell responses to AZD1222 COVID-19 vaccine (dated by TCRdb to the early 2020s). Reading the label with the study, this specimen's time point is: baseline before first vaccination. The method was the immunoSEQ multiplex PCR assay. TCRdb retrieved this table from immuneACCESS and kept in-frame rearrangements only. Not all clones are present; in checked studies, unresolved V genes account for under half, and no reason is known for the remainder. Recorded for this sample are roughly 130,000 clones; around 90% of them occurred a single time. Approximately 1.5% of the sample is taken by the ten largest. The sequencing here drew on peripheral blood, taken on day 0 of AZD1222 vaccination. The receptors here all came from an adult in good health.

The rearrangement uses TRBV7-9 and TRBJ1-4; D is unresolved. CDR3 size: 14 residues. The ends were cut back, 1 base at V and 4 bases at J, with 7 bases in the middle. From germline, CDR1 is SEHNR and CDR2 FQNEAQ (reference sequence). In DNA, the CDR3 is TGTGCCAGCAGCTTAGTGGTCCATAATGAAAAACTGTTTTTT. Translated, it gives CASSLVVHNEKLFF.

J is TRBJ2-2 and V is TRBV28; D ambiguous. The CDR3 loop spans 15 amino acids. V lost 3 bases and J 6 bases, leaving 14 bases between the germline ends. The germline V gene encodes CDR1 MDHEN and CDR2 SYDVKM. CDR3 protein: CASSFLLDISGELFF. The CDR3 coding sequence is TGTGCCAGCAGTTTCCTCCTTGATATATCCGGGGAGCTGTTTTTT.